Each of the 25 T cell receptor beta chains below was sequenced from the same sample in a study of blood T cell repertoires in COVID-19. Profiling relied on immunoSEQ multiplex PCR, and the TCRdb table lists in-frame clones only, not all of them. The sample carries over 200,000 clones, approximately 90% recorded once. The specimen was peripheral blood. The source of these receptors is a young man with COVID-19, enrolled during active disease.

CDR3 loop: CASSLRQGAEKLFF. The CDR3 bases are TGTGCCAGCAGCTTAAGACAGGGGGCCGAAAAACTGTTTTTT. This chain links TRBV7-9 with TRBJ1-4, with 10 positions matching TRBD1. This CDR3 is 14 amino acids long. The germline gives CDR1 SEHNR, CDR2 FQNEAQ (reference sequence). The trim removed 2 bases at V and 8 bases at J, leaving 2 bases unmatched.

This chain links TRBV7-9 with TRBJ1-5; D may be TRBD1 (6 bases). Germline loops: CDR1 SEHNR, CDR2 FQNEAQ (reference sequence). V was clipped by 5 bases and J by 4 bases, with 15 bases between them. The CDR3 is 15 amino acids. The CDR3 region has the DNA TGTGCCAGCAGCCAGGATAGACAGGTAAATCAGCCCCAGCATTTT. Residues: CASSQDRQVNQPQHF.

This sequence joins TRBV27 and TRBJ1-5; D is ambiguous. Trimming took off 5 bases at V and 2 bases at J, with 7 bases between the two ends. From germline, CDR1 is MNHEY and CDR2 SMNVEV (reference sequence). The CDR3 loop spans 13 amino acids. CDR3 in amino acids: CASSPRGNQPQHF. Written as DNA, the CDR3 is TGTGCCAGCAGTCCACGGGGCAATCAGCCCCAGCATTTT.

The rearrangement uses TRBV21-1 and TRBJ2-2; the D call TRBD2 from the table was never checked on the DNA. TRBV21-1 is a listed pseudogene. The CDR3 is made up of 18 amino acids. CDR3 amino acids: CASSKGSRVLSNTGELFF. The CDR3 DNA reads TGTGCCAGCAGCAAAGGGTCCCGGGTCCTGTCGAACACCGGGGAGCTGTTTTTT.

The gene calls are TRBV11-2 and TRBJ1-3; perhaps TRBD1 as D (5 bases). Trimming removed 5 bases at V and 2 bases at J, with 10 bases between. Germline lookup yields CDR1 SGHAT and CDR2 FQNNGV. The CDR3 consists of 14 residues. CDR3 bases: TGTGCCAGCAGCGAACAGGCAACTGGAAACACCATATATTTT. It encodes CASSEQATGNTIYF. Full variable domain (outside the CDR3, taken from reference TRBV11-2 and TRBJ1-3): EAGVAQSPRYKIIEKRQSVAFWCNPISGHATLYWYQQILGQGPKLLIQFQNNGVVDDSQLPKDRFSAERLKGVDSTLKIQPAKLEDSAVYLCASSEQATGNTIYFGEGSWLTVV.

This clone was seen just once. The CDR3 loop is CASSLLAGVADTQYF. CDR3 DNA sequence: TGTGCCAGCAGCTTACTAGCGGGGGTGGCAGATACGCAGTATTTT. The V and J genes are TRBV7-2 and TRBJ2-3; 10 positions agree with TRBD2. Trimming removed 2 bases from V and 4 bases from J; junction bases left unmatched: 3. CDR1 and CDR2 (germline): SGHTA, FQGNSA. The CDR3 has 15 amino acids.

About this clone: The same CDR3 can be traced to other DNA sequences in this sample. This chain joins TRBV29-1 and TRBJ1-1; D not certain. The CDR3 sequence is 12 residues long. Trimming stripped 7 bases from V and 1 base from J, with 10 bases between. Germline assignment: CDR1 SQVTM and CDR2 ANQGSEA. CDR3: CSAGRENTEAFF. For the CDR3, the DNA is TGCAGCGCTGGCCGGGAGAACACTGAAGCTTTCTTT.

This chain connects TRBV29-1 to TRBJ1-2; 9 bases are shared with TRBD1. V lost 5 bases, J lost 5 bases, and 15 bases stayed unmatched. Germline V gives CDR1 SQVTM, CDR2 ANQGSEA. This CDR3 has 16 amino acids. CDR3 DNA: TGCAGCGTTCCGGGACAGGGTATTGGGGGGAGGTATGGCTACACCTTC. This codes for CSVPGQGIGGRYGYTF.

The chain carries TRBV29-1 and TRBJ2-2; tentatively, D is TRBD2 (5 bases). The CDR3 covers 15 residues. Germline CDR1 and CDR2: SQVTM and ANQGSEA. Between the trimmed V and J ends, which lost 7 bases and 2 bases, there was a span of 17 bases. The CDR3: CSGTVPGSNTGELFF. DNA of the CDR3: TGCAGCGGTACCGTTCCGGGATCCAACACCGGGGAGCTGTTTTTT.

The chain is built from TRBV4-2 and TRBJ2-3; 9 bases align to TRBD1. V shed 3 bases and J 6 bases; nucleotides not matched to a gene: 13. Germline V lookup: CDR1 LGHNA, CDR2 YNFKEQ. This CDR3 has 17 amino acids. CDR3 residues: CASSHQEQGAGLDTQYF. The CDR3 DNA reads as TGTGCCAGCAGCCATCAAGAACAGGGGGCTGGGTTGGATACGCAGTATTTT.

The gene calls are TRBV9 and TRBJ2-7, with TRBD1 identical over 7 bases. Germline CDR1 is SGDLS and CDR2 is YYNGEE. This CDR3 is built from 14 residues. The trim removed 4 bases at V and 6 bases at J, leaving 10 bases unmatched. CDR3 sequence: CASSPTRTGVEQYF. For the CDR3, the DNA is TGTGCCAGCAGCCCAACCAGAACAGGGGTCGAGCAGTACTTC.

CDR3 amino acids: CASREGLGYGYTF. CDR3 sequence (DNA): TGTGCCAGCAGGGAGGGACTCGGCTATGGCTACACCTTC. The genes are TRBV7-2 and TRBJ1-2, with D maybe TRBD1 (5 bases). Germline lookup yields CDR1 SGHTA and CDR2 FQGNSA. V shed 6 bases and J shed 4 bases, with 12 bases lying between them. This CDR3 has 13 residues. Filled out from reference TRBV7-2 and TRBJ1-2, the complete variable domain reads GAGVSQSPSNKVTEKGKDVELRCDPISGHTALYWYRQSLGQGLEFLIYFQGNSAPDKSGLPSDRFSAERTGGSVSTLTIQRTQQEDSAVYLCASREGLGYGYTFGSGTRLTVV.

Remarks on this clone: At one of its ends the junction is not consistent with the germline gene, which may arise from a read error. The rearrangement links TRBV12-3 or TRBV12-4 to TRBJ2-7; perhaps TRBD1 as D (5 bases). The CDR3 extends over 13 amino acids. In nucleotides, the CDR3 is TGTGCCAGCAGTCACAGGAGACAGATTATGAAAATTTTC. Its protein product is CASSHRRQIMKIF.

The table lists this clone with a few counts. The chain uses TRBV5-5 and TRBJ1-3, with 9 bases fitting TRBD1. The CDR3 length is 15 residues. Germline loops: CDR1 SGHKS, CDR2 YYEKEE (reference sequence). Trimming took 3 bases from V and 2 from J; bases not matched to a gene: 3. The CDR3 region is CASSYGTGTGNTIYF. The CDR3 DNA sequence: TGTGCCAGCAGCTACGGGACAGGGACTGGAAACACCATATATTTT.

The V gene is TRBV28, the J gene TRBJ2-7; TRBD2 might be the D (5 bases). This CDR3 region has 17 residues. V lost 4 bases, J lost 0 bases, and 19 bases lay in between. The germline V gene has CDR1 MDHEN and CDR2 SYDVKM. In nucleotides, the CDR3 is TGTGCCAGCAGTTCCGTCATCGATCCGGCGGGCTCCTACGAGCAGTACTTC. This translates into CASSSVIDPAGSYEQYF.

The chain has TRBV25-1 and TRBJ2-1; 12 nucleotides line up with TRBD2. The CDR3 is made up of 16 amino acids. V trimming: 4 bases; J trimming: 3 bases; junction bases outside the gene matches: 4. Per germline, CDR1 MGHDK and CDR2 SYGVNS. The CDR3, as DNA: TGTGCCAGCAGTGGACTAGCGGGGGAGCTCTACAATGAGCAGTTCTTC. Translated, it gives CASSGLAGELYNEQFF.

The table lists this clone with a count of one. The chain joins TRBV19 to TRBJ1-1; a possible D gene is TRBD1 (5 bases). This CDR3 is built from 15 residues. Germline V gives CDR1 LNHDA, CDR2 SQIVND (reference sequence). With 2 bases removed from V and 1 base from J, the gap between germline ends came to 11 bases. DNA of the CDR3: TGTGCCAGTAGTATATCCGGCAGGGCGAACACTGAAGCTTTCTTT. Protein: CASSISGRANTEAFF.

The rearrangement links TRBV2 to TRBJ2-5, with TRBD1 identical over 10 bases. Germline-derived CDR1 and CDR2 are SNHLY and FYNNEI. The trim removed 3 bases at V and 5 bases at J, leaving 3 bases unmatched. The CDR3 length is 14 residues. The CDR3: CASSEGTGEETQYF. Here the CDR3 DNA reads TGTGCCAGCAGTGAGGGGACAGGGGAGGAGACCCAGTACTTC.

CDR3 DNA sequence: TGTGCCATCAGTGAGGGGACAGTTACGATGAACACTGAAGCTTTCTTT. Its protein is CAISEGTVTMNTEAFF. V and J are TRBV10-3 and TRBJ1-1; the match to TRBD1 covers 7 bases. Germline values: CDR1 ENHRY, CDR2 SYGVKD. CDR3 length: 16 residues. V lost 2 bases, J lost 0 bases, and 6 bases stayed unmatched.

The J gene is TRBJ1-1, the V gene TRBV9; D perhaps matches TRBD1 (5 bases). The CDR3 runs 14 residues. The germline gives CDR1 SGDLS, CDR2 YYNGEE. V shed 3 bases and J shed 2 bases, with 11 bases lying between them. The CDR3 region has the DNA TGTGCCAGCAGCGCTCGACAGAGAAACACTGAAGCTTTCTTT. Encoded protein: CASSARQRNTEAFF. Looking up the rest from reference TRBV9 and TRBJ1-1 gives the full variable domain: DSGVTQTPKHLITATGQRVTLRCSPRSGDLSVYWYQQSLDQGLQFLIQYYNGEERAKGNILERFSAQQFPDLHSELNLSSLELGDSALYFCASSARQRNTEAFFGQGTRLTVV.

V and J are TRBV28 and TRBJ2-1; 7 nucleotides align to TRBD1. Germline loops: CDR1 MDHEN, CDR2 SYDVKM. CDR3 length equals 16 residues. V shed 6 bases and J 2 bases; nucleotides not matched to a gene: 10. The DNA of the CDR3 is TGTGCCAGCAGCCAACCTCGACAGGGCCCCTACAATGAGCAGTTCTTC. Amino acids: CASSQPRQGPYNEQFF.

The chain combines TRBV24-1 with TRBJ1-5; D is ambiguous. The CDR3 is 15 amino acids. CDR1 KGHDR and CDR2 SFDVKD come from the germline V gene. V was shortened by 5 bases and J by 0 bases, with 10 bases between the two germline ends. The CDR3 sequence is CATSAGQFSNQPQHF. The CDR3 DNA sequence: TGTGCCACCAGTGCTGGCCAGTTTAGCAATCAGCCCCAGCATTTT.

This sequence joins TRBV20-1 and TRBJ1-1, with 7 bases that match TRBD1. The junction had 5 bases not matched to a gene; V was cut back by 4 bases and J by 9 bases. Germline CDR1 reads DFQATT; CDR2 reads SNEGSKA (reference sequence). The CDR3 runs 11 residues. For the CDR3, the DNA is TGCAGTGCTATATCACAGGGGAAAGCTTTCTTT. Protein sequence: CSAISQGKAFF.

This chain uses TRBV19 with TRBJ2-2; TRBD1 agrees at 7 bases. Germline V gives CDR1 LNHDA, CDR2 SQIVND (reference sequence). The CDR3 runs 16 residues. V gave up 8 bases and J gave up 6 bases; unmatched junction bases: 15. The CDR3 DNA follows: TGTGCCAGTTCTCACACCCGACAGGGTTATTCCGGGGAGCTGTTTTTT. It translates to CASSHTRQGYSGELFF.

The chain recombines TRBV9 with TRBJ2-5; TRBD2 aligns across 9 bases. Germline V gives CDR1 SGDLS, CDR2 YYNGEE. The CDR3 sequence is 15 residues long. After removal of 3 bases from V and 5 bases from J, the junction contained 8 bases not matched to a gene. The CDR3 DNA follows: TGTGCCAGCAGCGGACACACTAGCGGGTACGAGACCCAGTACTTC. Residues: CASSGHTSGYETQYF.